This TCR beta chain was sequenced in a study of T cell responses to AZD1222 COVID-19 vaccine. Study-wide points: Vaccine-related CD4 TCRs covered spike, predominating at 160-218 and 743-854. Clonal diversity was possibly underestimated, and white British individuals and females predominated among donors.

Of note for this clone: Its antigen remains unknown.

Trimming left V 4 bases short and J 6 bases short, with 14 bases between. The germline CDR1 and CDR2 sequences are ENHRY and SYGVKD. This CDR3 contains 14 residues. Profiled with immunoSEQ multiplex PCR; TCRdb holds only in-frame clones, not every one. The data show some 100,000 clones, about 88% seen once. The sample here was peripheral blood, taken on day 0 of AZD1222 vaccination. The V call is TRBV10-3, the J call TRBJ2-3, with D perhaps matching TRBD2 (5 bases). This TCR came from an adult in good health. CDR3 region: CAISAATRRDTQYF. CDR3 coding DNA: TGTGCCATCAGTGCAGCGACTCGGAGGGATACGCAGTATTTT.